Described below is a single T cell receptor beta chain sequence and its context. The data were taken from a study of shared clonotypes between healthy human individuals. At the level of the study: Each donor's CD4 naive and CD4 memory cells filled three plates apiece, CD8 naive two, and CD8 memory one.

Donors, without exception, were Caucasian adults residing in Nashville, Tennessee. The data were produced by immunoSEQ multiplex PCR, yet TCRdb's version contains in-frame clones alone and is incomplete. The repertoire holds fewer than 1.6 million clones, with around 98.5% as singletons. This TCR was recovered from a man younger than 40 in good health. The sample was naive CD4+ T cells sorted from blood. The sample's subset: CD45RA+ positively selected.

CDR3 bases: TGTGCCAGCAGCGTAGGTCCCGGGCGCAATCAGCCCCAGCATTTT. It is translated as CASSVGPGRNQPQHF. J is TRBJ1-5 and V is TRBV9, with D unclear. V dropped 0 bases and J dropped 2 bases, with 9 bases sitting between them. Germline CDR1 reads SGDLS; CDR2 reads YYNGEE. There are 15 residues in the CDR3.